Listed below are T cell receptor beta chains from one sample, sequenced in a study of T cell responses to AZD1222 COVID-19 vaccine. Only in-frame clones appear in the TCRdb table, and some are missing; sequencing was by immunoSEQ multiplex PCR. Of 200,000 to 250,000 clones listed, about 92% are singletons. The sequencing here drew on peripheral blood, taken on day 0 of MenACWY control vaccination. The receptors were sampled from an adult in good health. The CDR3 runs from the conserved cysteine through the conserved F or W. Fields, in order: V gene, D gene, clone size, J gene, CDR3 DNA, CDR3 protein. A D gene is named only where the DNA matches it firmly. Size values are once, few and many counts, or a class for expanded clones, and some rows have none.

V gene: TRBV29-1
D gene: -
clone size: -
J gene: TRBJ1-1
CDR3 DNA: TGCAGCGTTGAAGAATCTAGGCAGAGGGCTGAAGCTTTCTTT
CDR3 protein: CSVEESRQRAEAFF

V gene: TRBV29-1
D gene: -
clone size: -
J gene: TRBJ2-5
CDR3 DNA: TGCAGCGTTATGGCCGGCCGAGAGACCCAGTACTTC
CDR3 protein: CSVMAGRETQYF

V gene: TRBV5-1
D gene: TRBD2
clone size: -
J gene: TRBJ2-7
CDR3 DNA: TGCGCCAGCAGCTTGCCCGGACTAGCAGGAACCTACGAGCAGTACTTC
CDR3 protein: CASSLPGLAGTYEQYF

V gene: TRBV19
D gene: -
clone size: -
J gene: TRBJ1-6
CDR3 DNA: TGTGCCAGTAGTATAGCAGGCGCATATAATTCACCCCTCCACTTT
CDR3 protein: CASSIAGAYNSPLHF

V gene: TRBV5-1
D gene: -
clone size: once
J gene: TRBJ1-1
CDR3 DNA: TGCGCCAGCAGCTTGGCAGGGCGGAACACTGAAGCTTTCTTT
CDR3 protein: CASSLAGRNTEAFF

V gene: TRBV12-3/TRBV12-4
D gene: -
clone size: -
J gene: TRBJ1-2
CDR3 DNA: TGTGCCAGCAGTCCACAACAGGGAGATGGCTACACCTTC
CDR3 protein: CASSPQQGDGYTF

V gene: TRBV12-5
D gene: TRBD1
clone size: once
J gene: TRBJ1-1
CDR3 DNA: TGTGCTAGTGGTTTAGGACAGGGGGGCACTGAAGCTTTCTTT
CDR3 protein: CASGLGQGGTEAFF

V gene: TRBV5-5
D gene: -
clone size: -
J gene: TRBJ1-2
CDR3 DNA: TGTGCCAGCAGCCGCGGGACGGGTTCCTATGGCTACACCTTC
CDR3 protein: CASSRGTGSYGYTF

V gene: TRBV7-9
D gene: -
clone size: -
J gene: TRBJ1-2
CDR3 DNA: TGTGCCAGCAGCTTTGGGCAGAAAGCTAACTATGGCTACACCTTC
CDR3 protein: CASSFGQKANYGYTF

V gene: TRBV10-3
D gene: TRBD1
clone size: -
J gene: TRBJ1-6
CDR3 DNA: TGTGCCATCAGTGAGCTAGGGACAGATAATTCACCCCTCCACTTT
CDR3 protein: CAISELGTDNSPLHF

V gene: TRBV30
D gene: -
clone size: once
J gene: TRBJ1-1
CDR3 DNA: TGTGCCTGGTCGGGCCTGGTCACTGAAGCTTTCTTT
CDR3 protein: CAWSGLVTEAFF

V gene: TRBV10-3
D gene: TRBD1
clone size: -
J gene: TRBJ1-2
CDR3 DNA: TGTGCCATCAGCCAGGGGGCGTATGGCTACACCTTC
CDR3 protein: CAISQGAYGYTF

V gene: TRBV3-1/TRBV3-2
D gene: -
clone size: -
J gene: TRBJ1-1
CDR3 DNA: TGTGCCAGCAGCCCCGACGGACAGTACACTGAAGCTTTCTTT
CDR3 protein: CASSPDGQYTEAFF

V gene: TRBV12-3/TRBV12-4
D gene: -
clone size: -
J gene: TRBJ1-4
CDR3 DNA: TGTGCCAGCAGTAATAACCGTCGAGAAAAACTGTTTTTT
CDR3 protein: CASSNNRREKLFF

V gene: TRBV25-1
D gene: -
clone size: -
J gene: TRBJ1-1
CDR3 DNA: TGTGCCAGCAGGAAGGGGAACAGGGTTACATCTGAAGCTTTCTTT
CDR3 protein: CASRKGNRVTSEAFF

V gene: TRBV27
D gene: TRBD2
clone size: -
J gene: TRBJ2-7
CDR3 DNA: TGTGCCAGCAGCAAGGGACTAGCCGGCGAGCAGTACTTC
CDR3 protein: CASSKGLAGEQYF

V gene: TRBV6-2/TRBV6-3
D gene: -
clone size: -
J gene: TRBJ1-1
CDR3 DNA: TGTGCCAGCAGTTACTCTTGGGGGACTGAAGCTTTCTTT
CDR3 protein: CASSYSWGTEAFF

V gene: TRBV30
D gene: -
clone size: -
J gene: TRBJ1-5
CDR3 DNA: TGTGCCTGGAGTTCCGGGAACAATCAGCCCCAGCATTTT
CDR3 protein: CAWSSGNNQPQHF

V gene: TRBV5-1
D gene: TRBD2
clone size: -
J gene: TRBJ2-7
CDR3 DNA: TGCGCCAGCAGCTTGGCTAGCGGGGGGGCCGTCGAGCAGTACTTC
CDR3 protein: CASSLASGGAVEQYF

V gene: TRBV7-9
D gene: -
clone size: once
J gene: TRBJ2-5
CDR3 DNA: TGTGCCAGCAGCTTTAACGGGGCCCAAGAGACCCAGTACTTC
CDR3 protein: CASSFNGAQETQYF

V gene: TRBV18
D gene: -
clone size: -
J gene: TRBJ1-1
CDR3 DNA: TGTGCCAGCTCACCACCAACAAACACTGAAGCTTTCTTT
CDR3 protein: CASSPPTNTEAFF

V gene: TRBV7-9
D gene: -
clone size: few
J gene: TRBJ2-2
CDR3 DNA: TGTGCGTTCGCGGGCGGGGAGCTGTTTTTT
CDR3 protein: CAFAGGELFF

V gene: TRBV19
D gene: TRBD1
clone size: -
J gene: TRBJ2-6
CDR3 DNA: TGTGCCAGTAGTGAGGGGACAGCCACGATCTCTGGGGCCAACGTCCTGACTTTC
CDR3 protein: CASSEGTATISGANVLTF

V gene: TRBV10-2
D gene: -
clone size: -
J gene: TRBJ1-6
CDR3 DNA: TGCGCCAGCAGTGAGTCGGGGCCAGGGAATTCACCCCTCCACTTT
CDR3 protein: CASSESGPGNSPLHF

V gene: TRBV19
D gene: -
clone size: -
J gene: TRBJ2-1
CDR3 DNA: TGTGCCAGTATAGGGAGTCTGGGGCGTAACAATGAGCAGTTCTTC
CDR3 protein: CASIGSLGRNNEQFF

V gene: TRBV7-8
D gene: -
clone size: -
J gene: TRBJ1-5
CDR3 DNA: TGTGCCAGCAGCCCCGACAGGATTAATCAGCCCCAGCATTTT
CDR3 protein: CASSPDRINQPQHF

V gene: TRBV5-4
D gene: -
clone size: -
J gene: TRBJ2-5
CDR3 DNA: TGTGCCAGCAGCTTGCCAGGGAGGGAGACCCAGTACTTC
CDR3 protein: CASSLPGRETQYF

V gene: TRBV7-2
D gene: -
clone size: -
J gene: TRBJ1-4
CDR3 DNA: TGTGCCAGCAGCCAACCACCCGGGACTGAAAAACTGTTTTTT
CDR3 protein: CASSQPPGTEKLFF

V gene: TRBV12-3/TRBV12-4
D gene: -
clone size: -
J gene: TRBJ1-1
CDR3 DNA: TGTGCCAGCAGGCTCCAGGGAAACACTGAAGCTTTCTTT
CDR3 protein: CASRLQGNTEAFF

V gene: TRBV25-1
D gene: -
clone size: -
J gene: TRBJ1-2
CDR3 DNA: TGTGCCAGCAGTGGAGCCTTCGCGGGACGGACCTTC
CDR3 protein: CASSGAFAGRTF

V gene: TRBV19
D gene: -
clone size: -
J gene: TRBJ2-7
CDR3 DNA: TGTGCCAGTAGTATTTGGGTCTTAAACCTGTACTTC
CDR3 protein: CASSIWVLNLYF

V gene: TRBV7-9
D gene: TRBD1
clone size: -
J gene: TRBJ2-5
CDR3 DNA: TGTGCCAGCGGACAGGGGGGAGAGACCCAGTACTTC
CDR3 protein: CASGQGGETQYF

V gene: TRBV29-1
D gene: -
clone size: once
J gene: TRBJ1-1
CDR3 DNA: TGCAGCGGCGGGGAGAACACTGAAGCTTTCTTT
CDR3 protein: CSGGENTEAFF

V gene: TRBV5-1
D gene: -
clone size: -
J gene: TRBJ2-5
CDR3 DNA: TGCGCCAGCAGCTTGGTAGAACCAGAGACCCAGTACTTC
CDR3 protein: CASSLVEPETQYF

V gene: TRBV9
D gene: -
clone size: -
J gene: TRBJ2-7
CDR3 DNA: TGTGCCAGCAGCGTAGATTCCAGTCCCACCTACGAGCAGTACTTC
CDR3 protein: CASSVDSSPTYEQYF

V gene: TRBV29-1
D gene: -
clone size: once
J gene: TRBJ2-7
CDR3 DNA: TGCAGCGCCCGGCTGGCAGGAAGACCCTCCGAGCAGTACTTC
CDR3 protein: CSARLAGRPSEQYF

V gene: TRBV5-4
D gene: TRBD1
clone size: once
J gene: TRBJ2-1
CDR3 DNA: TGTGCCAGCAGCCCCCGTCTTGGGACAGAGAGACACAATGAGCAGTTCTTC
CDR3 protein: CASSPRLGTERHNEQFF

V gene: TRBV28
D gene: TRBD1
clone size: once
J gene: TRBJ1-3
CDR3 DNA: TGTGCCAGCAGTCCGAGGGGGCCCGGAAACACCATATATTTT
CDR3 protein: CASSPRGPGNTIYF

V gene: TRBV7-9
D gene: -
clone size: -
J gene: TRBJ1-2
CDR3 DNA: TGTGCCAGCAGCCGGTTTGAGGGGTCCGGGTCAAGCTACACCTTC
CDR3 protein: CASSRFEGSGSSYTF

V gene: TRBV19
D gene: -
clone size: -
J gene: TRBJ1-2
CDR3 DNA: TGTGCCAGTAGTCCGCGAGTCAGGGACGGCTACACCTTC
CDR3 protein: CASSPRVRDGYTF

V gene: TRBV28
D gene: TRBD1
clone size: -
J gene: TRBJ2-5
CDR3 DNA: TGTGCCAGCAGTCCACAACAGGGGGGTGGGGAGACCCAGTACTTC
CDR3 protein: CASSPQQGGGETQYF